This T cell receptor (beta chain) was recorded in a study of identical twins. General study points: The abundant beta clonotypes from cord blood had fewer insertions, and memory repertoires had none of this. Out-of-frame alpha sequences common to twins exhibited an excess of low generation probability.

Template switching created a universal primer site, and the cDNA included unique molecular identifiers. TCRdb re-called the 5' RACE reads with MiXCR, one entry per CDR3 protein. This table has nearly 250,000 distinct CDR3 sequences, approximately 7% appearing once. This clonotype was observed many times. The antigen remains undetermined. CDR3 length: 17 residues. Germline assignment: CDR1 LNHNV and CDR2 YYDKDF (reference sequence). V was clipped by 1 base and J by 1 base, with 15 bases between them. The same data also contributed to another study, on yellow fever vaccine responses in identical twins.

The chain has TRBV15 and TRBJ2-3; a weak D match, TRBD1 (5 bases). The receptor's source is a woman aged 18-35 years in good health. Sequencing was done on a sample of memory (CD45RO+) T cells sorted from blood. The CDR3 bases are TGTGCCACCAGCAGAGGAGGTGGGCGCAGGGGCACAGATACGCAGTATTTT. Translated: CATSRGGGRRGTDTQYF.